These 24 T cell receptor beta chains came from one sample sequenced in a study of T cell repertoires in cytomegalovirus infection. MiXCR, run by TCRdb on the reads, gives a single entry per CDR3 protein. Of some 800,000 distinct CDR3 sequences listed, about 30% are singletons. These receptors lack a known antigen. Sequenced material: cultured CD8+ T cells from PBMCs, taken from culture after CMV antigen stimulation. The receptors stem from a human donor in good health (CMV status not recorded). Some clones in this sample may be carry-over from other donors' samples.

This chain connects TRBV28 to TRBJ2-3; TRBD2 might be the D (6 bases). The CDR3 contains 13 residues. Trimming removed 8 bases at V and 4 bases at J, with 13 bases between. The V gene's germline CDR1 is MDHEN and CDR2 SYDVKM. The CDR3 DNA is TGTGCCAGCCGCGACGCGGGGTCAGATACGCAGTATTTT. This sequence encodes CASRDAGSDTQYF.

This rearrangement joins TRBV28 to TRBJ2-1; D may be TRBD2 (6 bases). CDR1 is MDHEN, CDR2 SYDVKM, per germline. The CDR3 length is 15 residues. With 6 bases removed from V and 4 bases from J, the gap between germline ends came to 16 bases. This CDR3 is CASSTRASAYNEQFF. CDR3 coding DNA: TGTGCCAGCAGCACGAGGGCTAGCGCTTACAATGAGCAGTTCTTC.

V gene TRBV5-6 combines with J gene TRBJ1-1; D is uncertain. CDR1 is SGHDT, CDR2 YYEEEE, per germline. V lost 3 bases and J 0 bases, leaving 15 bases between the germline ends. CDR3 length equals 16 residues. CDR3 sequence: CASSYLTERVNTEAFF. The DNA of the CDR3 is TGTGCCAGCAGCTACTTGACCGAAAGGGTGAACACTGAAGCTTTCTTT.

This clonotype was observed a few times. The rearrangement joins TRBV6-1 to TRBJ2-5; D is perhaps TRBD1 or TRBD2 (5 bases each). CDR1 MNHNS and CDR2 SASEGT come from the germline V gene. The V gene lost 6 bases and the J gene lost 1 base, with 15 bases spanning the gap. The CDR3 runs to 15 residues. Here the CDR3 reads CASSRYRDGQETQYF. As DNA, the CDR3 is TGTGCCAGCAGCCGGTACCGGGACGGCCAAGAGACCCAGTACTTC.

The chain employs TRBV29-1 and TRBJ1-2, with no clear D. The V end lost 0 bases, the J end lost 5 bases, and 13 bases lay between the germline ends. The CDR3 loop spans 14 amino acids. The germline CDR1 and CDR2 sequences are SQVTM and ANQGSEA. CDR3 coding DNA: TGCAGCGTTGAAGATACACAGAAGCCATATGGCTACACCTTC. Amino acid sequence: CSVEDTQKPYGYTF. Combining the CDR3 with reference TRBV29-1 and TRBJ1-2 gives the whole variable domain SAVISQKPSRDICQRGTSLTIQCQVDSQVTMMFWYRQQPGQSLTLIATANQGSEATYESGFVIDKFPISRPNLTFSTLTVSNMSPEDSSIYLCSVEDTQKPYGYTFGSGTRLTVV.

The gene calls are TRBV7-9 and TRBJ1-1, with a tentative D call TRBD1 (5 bases). Germline CDR1 reads SEHNR; CDR2 reads FQNEAQ (reference sequence). V lost 0 bases and J lost 0, with 8 bases in between. The CDR3 covers 15 residues. The CDR3 DNA follows: TGTGCCAGCAGCTTAGCTTCCAGGGTGAACACTGAAGCTTTCTTT. This gives the protein CASSLASRVNTEAFF.

This clonotype was seen many times. At one end the junction does not follow the germline gene, possibly because of a read error. The rearrangement uses TRBV7-6 and TRBJ1-4; TRBD1 is a possible D gene (6 bases). This CDR3 has 15 residues. The germline V gene encodes CDR1 SGHVS and CDR2 FNYEAQ. CDR3: CASSLTGTTNEKLFF. CDR3 sequence (DNA): TGTGCCAGCAGCCTAACCGGGACAACGAATGAAAAACTGTTTTTT.

This clonotype was observed a handful of times. The CDR3, as DNA: TGTGCCAGTAGTAACTTCCTTGGGTCAGATCAGCCCCAGCATTTT. Translated, it gives CASSNFLGSDQPQHF. The J gene is TRBJ1-5, the V gene TRBV19; D uncertain. There are 15 residues in the CDR3. The V and J ends lost 4 bases and 5 bases respectively, with 15 bases between them. Germline V gives CDR1 LNHDA, CDR2 SQIVND (reference sequence).

This clonotype was detected a few times. This chain uses TRBV5-1 with TRBJ2-1, with 10 bases identical to TRBD2. The CDR3 spans 15 residues. The germline CDR1 and CDR2 sequences are SGHRS and YFSETQ. V was clipped by 4 bases and J by 12 bases; unmatched bases: 13. For the CDR3, the DNA is TGCGCCAGCAGCGTCTCAAGCGGGGGGGCCGTAAGGCAGTTCTTC. It yields the protein CASSVSSGGAVRQFF.

A few counts support this clonotype. The chain is built from TRBV7-6 and TRBJ2-5, with no clear D. Trimming cost V 1 base and J 5 bases, with 14 bases left between them. Germline CDR1 is SGHVS and CDR2 is FNYEAQ. The CDR3 runs 15 residues. CDR3 amino acids: CASSLDGVPEETQYF. CDR3 sequence (DNA): TGTGCCAGCAGCTTAGATGGTGTACCGGAGGAGACCCAGTACTTC.

The chain carries TRBV5-6 and TRBJ2-1; 8 bases fit TRBD1. The CDR3 sequence is 14 residues long. The germline CDR1 and CDR2 sequences are SGHDT and YYEEEE. The V and J ends lost 4 bases and 7 bases, in that order; junction bases with no gene match: 7. CDR3 protein: CASSTGTGANEQFF. DNA of the CDR3: TGTGCCAGCAGCACGGGGACAGGCGCAAATGAGCAGTTCTTC.

This chain uses TRBV7-9 with TRBJ2-2, with D hard to call. Germline lookup yields CDR1 SEHNR and CDR2 FQNEAQ (reference sequence). Trimming shortened V by 1 base and J by 6 bases, and 6 bases separated the two germline ends. This CDR3 comprises 13 residues. Here the CDR3 reads CASSLDTPGELFF. Here the CDR3 DNA reads TGTGCCAGCAGCTTAGATACCCCCGGGGAGCTGTTTTTT.

This clonotype was recorded a few times. The chain joins TRBV6-1 to TRBJ2-2, with 9 positions matching TRBD1. The CDR3 is 14 residues long. The germline V gene has CDR1 MNHNS and CDR2 SASEGT. The V and J ends lost 11 bases and 4 bases, in that order; junction bases with no gene match: 8. Here the CDR3 reads CACWTGEGTGELFF. CDR3 nucleotide sequence: TGTGCCTGTTGGACAGGGGAAGGCACCGGGGAGCTGTTTTTT.

The chain uses TRBV7-9 and TRBJ1-1, with 8 bases aligning to TRBD1. There are 13 residues in the CDR3. The V gene end was trimmed by 4 bases and the J gene end by 11 bases; junction bases not matched to a gene: 9. CDR1 and CDR2 from the germline V gene are SEHNR and FQNEAQ (reference sequence). The CDR3 spells CASSSPGQVGAFF. CDR3 coding DNA: TGTGCCAGCAGCTCCCCGGGACAGGTCGGGGCTTTCTTT. Variable domain in full (rest from reference TRBV7-9 and TRBJ1-1): DTGVSQNPRHKITKRGQNVTFRCDPISEHNRLYWYRQTLGQGPEFLTYFQNEAQLEKSRLLSDRFSAERPKGSFSTLEIQRTEQGDSAMYLCASSSPGQVGAFFGQGTRLTVV.

The J gene is TRBJ1-1, the V gene TRBV7-3; D is uncertain. The V end was cut by 8 bases, the J end by 1 base, with 14 bases between. The CDR3 is made up of 14 amino acids. In germline, CDR1 is SGHTA, CDR2 FQGTGA. CDR3 in amino acids: CASRKDSRNTEAFF. In DNA form, the CDR3 reads TGTGCCAGCCGGAAAGACTCTCGGAACACTGAAGCTTTCTTT.

This clonotype was counted between two and nine times. The V gene is TRBV19, the J gene TRBJ2-1, with D hard to call. There are 12 residues in the CDR3. Between the trimmed V and J ends, which lost 1 base and 5 bases, there was a span of 3 bases. In germline, CDR1 is LNHDA, CDR2 SQIVND (reference sequence). The CDR3 here is CASSIGDNEQFF. CDR3 DNA sequence: TGTGCCAGTAGTATAGGAGACAATGAGCAGTTCTTC.

V is TRBV2 and J is TRBJ2-2, with 11 bases aligning to TRBD2. V trimming: 9 bases; J trimming: 4 bases; junction bases outside the gene matches: 4. The V gene's germline CDR1 is SNHLY and CDR2 FYNNEI. There are 14 residues in the CDR3. CDR3 in DNA: TGTGCCAGTCGACTAGCGGGGCTCACCGGGGAGCTGTTTTTT. This encodes CASRLAGLTGELFF.

This clonotype was counted between two and nine times. V gene TRBV15 combines with J gene TRBJ2-7; the match to TRBD1 covers 7 bases. After removal of 3 bases from V and 6 bases from J, the junction contained 11 bases not matched to a gene. CDR3 length equals 15 residues. Germline-derived CDR1 and CDR2 are LNHNV and YYDKDF (reference sequence). The CDR3 nucleotides read TGTGCCACCAGCAGGTTGGGACAGACGCTTAGCGAGCAGTACGTC. Translating gives CATSRLGQTLSEQYV.

The chain joins TRBV27 to TRBJ2-1; the D gene could be TRBD1 or TRBD2 (6 bases each). This CDR3 region has 15 residues. Per germline, CDR1 MNHEY and CDR2 SMNVEV (reference sequence). The ends were cut back, 7 bases at V and 7 bases at J, with 20 bases in the middle. CDR3 protein: CASTFNGGLNNEQFF. As DNA, the CDR3 is TGTGCCAGCACCTTTAACGGGGGCTTAAATAATGAGCAGTTCTTC.

The rearrangement joins TRBV2 to TRBJ2-7; TRBD1 aligns across 7 bases. CDR1 is SNHLY, CDR2 FYNNEI, per germline. V gave up 8 bases and J gave up 3 bases; unmatched junction bases: 4. The CDR3 length is 12 residues. The CDR3 here is CASLQGIYEQYF. The CDR3 bases are TGTGCCAGCTTACAGGGGATCTACGAGCAGTACTTC. The full variable domain, its missing parts supplied by reference TRBV2 and TRBJ2-7, is EPEVTQTPSHQVTQMGQEVILRCVPISNHLYFYWYRQILGQKVEFLVSFYNNEISEKSEIFDDQFSVERPDGSNFTLKIRSTKLEDSAMYFCASLQGIYEQYFGPGTRLTVT.

This clonotype was seen more than once but under ten times. The rearrangement links TRBV13 to TRBJ2-1; 7 positions match TRBD1. The germline V gene encodes CDR1 PRHDT and CDR2 FYEKMQ (reference sequence). The J segment lost 3 bases and the V segment lost 2 bases, leaving 4 bases of the junction unmatched. The CDR3 consists of 15 residues. The CDR3: CASSLPGTVYNEQFF. In DNA, the CDR3 is TGTGCCAGCAGCTTACCCGGGACAGTCTACAATGAGCAGTTCTTC.

The J gene is TRBJ2-7, the V gene TRBV12-3 or TRBV12-4; D remains ambiguous. The CDR3 is 14 residues long. V dropped 2 bases and J dropped 7 bases, with 15 bases sitting between them. The CDR3 here is CASSLNSPAEEQYF. CDR3 coding DNA: TGTGCCAGCAGTTTAAACAGCCCCGCGGAGGAGCAGTACTTC.

V and J are TRBV6-5 and TRBJ2-2; possible D gene TRBD2, 5 bases. The CDR3 has 19 amino acids. The V gene lost 8 bases and the J gene lost 0 bases, with 25 bases spanning the gap. The V gene's germline CDR1 is MNHEY and CDR2 SVGAGI. The CDR3 region is CASSFSPPWELSNTGELFF. The CDR3 DNA follows: TGTGCCAGCTCCTTTAGCCCTCCCTGGGAGTTATCGAACACCGGGGAGCTGTTTTTT.

The chain is built from TRBV27 and TRBJ2-5; the D is unclear. V was pared by 4 bases and J by 5 bases, with 8 bases between. The germline V gene has CDR1 MNHEY and CDR2 SMNVEV (reference sequence). The CDR3 loop spans 12 amino acids. CDR3: CASSSDLETQYF. The DNA for the CDR3 is TGTGCCAGCAGTTCGGATCTGGAGACCCAGTACTTC.